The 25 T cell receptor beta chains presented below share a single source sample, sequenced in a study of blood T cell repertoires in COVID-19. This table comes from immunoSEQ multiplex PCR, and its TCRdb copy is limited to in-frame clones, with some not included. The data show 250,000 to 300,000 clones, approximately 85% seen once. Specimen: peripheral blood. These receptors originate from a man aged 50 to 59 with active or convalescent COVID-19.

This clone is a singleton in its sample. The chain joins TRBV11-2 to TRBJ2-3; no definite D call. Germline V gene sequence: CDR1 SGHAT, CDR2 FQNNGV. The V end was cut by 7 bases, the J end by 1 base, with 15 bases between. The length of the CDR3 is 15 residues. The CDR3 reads CASTPIGVRTDTQYF. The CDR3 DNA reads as TGTGCCAGCACCCCTATAGGAGTCCGCACAGATACGCAGTATTTT. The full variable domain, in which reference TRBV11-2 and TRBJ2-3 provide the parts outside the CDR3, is EAGVAQSPRYKIIEKRQSVAFWCNPISGHATLYWYQQILGQGPKLLIQFQNNGVVDDSQLPKDRFSAERLKGVDSTLKIQPAKLEDSAVYLCASTPIGVRTDTQYFGPGTRLTVL.

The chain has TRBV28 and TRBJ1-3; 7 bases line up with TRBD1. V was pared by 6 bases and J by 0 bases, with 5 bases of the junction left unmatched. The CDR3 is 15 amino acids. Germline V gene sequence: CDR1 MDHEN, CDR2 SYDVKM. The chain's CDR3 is CASRGGQNSGNTIYF. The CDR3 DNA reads TGTGCCAGCAGGGGGGGACAGAACTCTGGAAACACCATATATTTT.

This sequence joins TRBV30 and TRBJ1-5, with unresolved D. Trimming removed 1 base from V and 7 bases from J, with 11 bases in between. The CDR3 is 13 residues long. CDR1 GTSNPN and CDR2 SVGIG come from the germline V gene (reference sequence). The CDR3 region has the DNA TGTGCCTGGAGTGGGTCCACCCAGCAGCCCCAGCATTTT. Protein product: CAWSGSTQQPQHF.

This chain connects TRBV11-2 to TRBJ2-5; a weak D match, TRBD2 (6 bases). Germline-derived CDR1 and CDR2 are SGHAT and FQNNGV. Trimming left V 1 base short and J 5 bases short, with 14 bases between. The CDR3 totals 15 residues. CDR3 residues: CASSLGPSGVETQYF. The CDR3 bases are TGTGCCAGCAGCTTAGGGCCCTCGGGGGTTGAGACCCAGTACTTC.

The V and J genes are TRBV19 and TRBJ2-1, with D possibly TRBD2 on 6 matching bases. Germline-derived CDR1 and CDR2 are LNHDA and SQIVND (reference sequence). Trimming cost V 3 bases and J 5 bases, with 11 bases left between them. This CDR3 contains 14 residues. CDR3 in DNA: TGTGCCAGTAGTATTGGCGGGACCCACAATGAGCAGTTCTTC. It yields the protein CASSIGGTHNEQFF.

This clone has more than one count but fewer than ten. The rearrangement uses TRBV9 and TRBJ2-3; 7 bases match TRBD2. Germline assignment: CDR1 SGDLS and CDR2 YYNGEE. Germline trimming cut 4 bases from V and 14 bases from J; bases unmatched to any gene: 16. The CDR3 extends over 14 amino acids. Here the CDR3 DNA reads TGTGCCAGCAGCCCAAGACTAGCCACGGATTTTCGGTATTTT. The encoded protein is CASSPRLATDFRYF. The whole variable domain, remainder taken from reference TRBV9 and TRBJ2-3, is DSGVTQTPKHLITATGQRVTLRCSPRSGDLSVYWYQQSLDQGLQFLIQYYNGEERAKGNILERFSAQQFPDLHSELNLSSLELGDSALYFCASSPRLATDFRYFGPGTRLTVL.

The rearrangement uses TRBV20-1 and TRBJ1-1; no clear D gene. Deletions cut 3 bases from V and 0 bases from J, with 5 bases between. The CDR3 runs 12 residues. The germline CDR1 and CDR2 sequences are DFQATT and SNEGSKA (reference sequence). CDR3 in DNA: TGCAGTGCTAGTTCTGTGAACACTGAAGCTTTCTTT. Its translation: CSASSVNTEAFF.

CDR3 sequence: CASGTGYKQYF. DNA of the CDR3: TGTGCCAGCGGGACAGGGTATAAGCAGTACTTC. The chain couples TRBV25-1 to TRBJ2-7; 9 nucleotides line up with TRBD1. The CDR3 runs 11 residues. The trim removed 8 bases at V and 8 bases at J, leaving 4 bases unmatched. Germline CDR1 reads MGHDK; CDR2 reads SYGVNS.

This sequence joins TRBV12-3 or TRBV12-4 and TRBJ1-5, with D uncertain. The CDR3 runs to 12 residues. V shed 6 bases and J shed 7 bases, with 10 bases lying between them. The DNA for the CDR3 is TGTGCCAGCAGCTCAGGTAGGCAGCCCCAGCATTTT. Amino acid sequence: CASSSGRQPQHF.

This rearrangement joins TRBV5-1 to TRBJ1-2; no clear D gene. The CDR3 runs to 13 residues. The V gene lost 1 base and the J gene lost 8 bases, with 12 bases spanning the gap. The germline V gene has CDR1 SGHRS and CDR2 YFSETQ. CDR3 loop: CASSLRTGSGYTF. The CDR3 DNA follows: TGCGCCAGCAGCTTGCGAACGGGGTCAGGCTACACCTTC.

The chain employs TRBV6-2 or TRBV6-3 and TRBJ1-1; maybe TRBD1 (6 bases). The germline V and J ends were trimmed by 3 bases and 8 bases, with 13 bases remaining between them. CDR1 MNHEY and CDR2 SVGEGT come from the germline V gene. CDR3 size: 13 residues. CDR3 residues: CASSYGQTLEAFF. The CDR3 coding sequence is TGTGCCAGCAGTTATGGACAGACCCTCGAAGCTTTCTTT.

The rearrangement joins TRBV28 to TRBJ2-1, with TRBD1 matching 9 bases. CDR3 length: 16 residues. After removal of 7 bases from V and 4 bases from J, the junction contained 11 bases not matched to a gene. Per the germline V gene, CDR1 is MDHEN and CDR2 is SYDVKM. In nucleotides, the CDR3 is TGTGCCAGCAAGTTTGGTGGGACAGGGACATACAATGAGCAGTTCTTC. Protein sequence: CASKFGGTGTYNEQFF.

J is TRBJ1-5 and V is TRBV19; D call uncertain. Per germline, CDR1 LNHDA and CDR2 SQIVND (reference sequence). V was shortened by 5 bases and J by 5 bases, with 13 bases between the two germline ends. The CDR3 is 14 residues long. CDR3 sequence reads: CASSRADSYQPQHF. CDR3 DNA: TGTGCCAGTAGTCGGGCGGACTCTTATCAGCCCCAGCATTTT.

The CDR3 is CASSPSLYEQYF. DNA for the CDR3: TGTGCCAGCAGCCCTAGCCTCTACGAGCAGTACTTC. The chain carries TRBV7-9 and TRBJ2-7; the D gene is possibly TRBD2 (5 bases). V shed 5 bases and J shed 3 bases, with 8 bases lying between them. CDR1 is SEHNR, CDR2 FQNEAQ, per germline (reference sequence). The CDR3 spans 12 residues. The entire variable domain, with the rest obtained from reference TRBV7-9 and TRBJ2-7, is as follows: DTGVSQNPRHKITKRGQNVTFRCDPISEHNRLYWYRQTLGQGPEFLTYFQNEAQLEKSRLLSDRFSAERPKGSFSTLEIQRTEQGDSAMYLCASSPSLYEQYFGPGTRLTVT.

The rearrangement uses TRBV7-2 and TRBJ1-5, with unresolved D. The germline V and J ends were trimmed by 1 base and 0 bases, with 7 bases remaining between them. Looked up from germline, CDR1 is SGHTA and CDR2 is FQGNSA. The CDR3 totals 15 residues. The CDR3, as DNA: TGTGCCAGCAGCTTAGTGCAGGATAGCAATCAGCCCCAGCATTTT. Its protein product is CASSLVQDSNQPQHF.

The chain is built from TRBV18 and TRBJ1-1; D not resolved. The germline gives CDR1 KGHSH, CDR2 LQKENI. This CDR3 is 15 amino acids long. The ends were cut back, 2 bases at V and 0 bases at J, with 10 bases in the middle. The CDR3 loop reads CASSPKADMNTEAFF. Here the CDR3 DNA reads TGTGCCAGCTCACCAAAGGCAGACATGAACACTGAAGCTTTCTTT.

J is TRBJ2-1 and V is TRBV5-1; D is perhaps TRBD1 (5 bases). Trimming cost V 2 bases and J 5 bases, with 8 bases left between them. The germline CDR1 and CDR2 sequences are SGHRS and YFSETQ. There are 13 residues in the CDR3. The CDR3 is CASSFQGNNEQFF. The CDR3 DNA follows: TGCGCCAGCAGCTTCCAGGGAAACAATGAGCAGTTCTTC.

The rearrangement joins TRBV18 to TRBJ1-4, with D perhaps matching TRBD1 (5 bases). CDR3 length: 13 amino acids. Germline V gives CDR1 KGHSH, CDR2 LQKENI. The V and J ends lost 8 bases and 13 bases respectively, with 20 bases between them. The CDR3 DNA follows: TGTGCCAGCAGGACGTCTGGGGCCCCCGGACTGTTTTTT. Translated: CASRTSGAPGLFF.

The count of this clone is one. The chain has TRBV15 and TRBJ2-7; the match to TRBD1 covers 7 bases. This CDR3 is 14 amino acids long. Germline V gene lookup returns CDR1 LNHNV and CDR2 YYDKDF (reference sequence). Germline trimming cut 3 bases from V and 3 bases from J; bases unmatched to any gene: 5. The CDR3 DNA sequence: TGTGCCACCAGCAGGAACCGGGACAGCTACGAGCAGTACTTC. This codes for CATSRNRDSYEQYF. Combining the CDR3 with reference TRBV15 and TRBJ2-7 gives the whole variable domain DAMVIQNPRYQVTQFGKPVTLSCSQTLNHNVMYWYQQKSSQAPKLLFHYYDKDFNNEADTPDNFQSRRPNTSFCFLDIRSPGLGDTAMYLCATSRNRDSYEQYFGPGTRLTVT.

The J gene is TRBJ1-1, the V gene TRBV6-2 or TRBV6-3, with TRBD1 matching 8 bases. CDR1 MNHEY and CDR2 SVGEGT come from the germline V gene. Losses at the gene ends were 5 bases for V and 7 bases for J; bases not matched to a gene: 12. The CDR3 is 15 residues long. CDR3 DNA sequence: TGTGCCAGCAGTCCCCAAACCAGGGGGCTCGATGAAGCTTTCTTT. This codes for CASSPQTRGLDEAFF.

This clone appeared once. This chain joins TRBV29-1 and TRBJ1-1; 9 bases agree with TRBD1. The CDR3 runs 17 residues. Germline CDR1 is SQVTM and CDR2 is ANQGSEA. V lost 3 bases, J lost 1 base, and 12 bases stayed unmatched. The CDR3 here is CSVDAHYRGPPNTEAFF. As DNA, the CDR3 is TGCAGCGTTGACGCCCACTACAGGGGGCCACCGAACACTGAAGCTTTCTTT.

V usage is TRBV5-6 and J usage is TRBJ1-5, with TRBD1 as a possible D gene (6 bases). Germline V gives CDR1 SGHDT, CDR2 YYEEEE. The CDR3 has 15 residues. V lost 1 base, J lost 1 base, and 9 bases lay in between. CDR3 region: CASSLRGASNQPQHF. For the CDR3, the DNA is TGTGCCAGCAGCTTGCGGGGGGCGAGCAATCAGCCCCAGCATTTT.

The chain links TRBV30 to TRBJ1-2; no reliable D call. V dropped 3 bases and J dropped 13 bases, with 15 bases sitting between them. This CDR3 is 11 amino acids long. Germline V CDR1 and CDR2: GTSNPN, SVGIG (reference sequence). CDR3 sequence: CAWSHTGSGTF. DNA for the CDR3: TGTGCCTGGAGCCATACGGGAAGCGGCACCTTC.

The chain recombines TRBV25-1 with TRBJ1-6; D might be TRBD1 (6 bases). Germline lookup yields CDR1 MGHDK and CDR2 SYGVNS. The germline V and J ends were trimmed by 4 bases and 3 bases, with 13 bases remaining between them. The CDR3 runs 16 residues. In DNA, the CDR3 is TGTGCCAGCAGTGCCGAGGGAGGGGGCTATAATTCACCCCTCCACTTT. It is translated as CASSAEGGGYNSPLHF. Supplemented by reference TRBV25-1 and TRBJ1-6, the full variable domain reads EADIYQTPRYLVIGTGKKITLECSQTMGHDKMYWYQQDPGMELHLIHYSYGVNSTEKGDLSSESTVSRIRTEHFPLTLESARPSHTSQYLCASSAEGGGYNSPLHFGNGTRLTVT.

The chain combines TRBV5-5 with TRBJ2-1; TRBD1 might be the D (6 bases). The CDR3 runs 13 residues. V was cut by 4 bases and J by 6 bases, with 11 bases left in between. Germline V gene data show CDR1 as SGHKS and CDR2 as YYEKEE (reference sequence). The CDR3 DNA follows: TGTGCCAGCAGCACTCTGGGGGCCAATGAGCAGTTCTTC. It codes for CASSTLGANEQFF.